The entry below describes one T cell receptor beta chain. Antigen: not known. This sample was included in a study of somatic mutations in cytotoxic T cells in rheumatoid arthritis. General study points: Greater age accompanied higher CD8+ clonality in rheumatoid arthritis patients, a pattern that was absent in healthy controls.

The CDR3 runs 15 residues. Germline V gene sequence: CDR1 LGHNA, CDR2 YSLEER. The V and J ends lost 1 base and 2 bases respectively, with 8 bases between them. Profiled with immunoSEQ multiplex PCR; TCRdb holds only in-frame clones, not every one. The sample lists about 36,000 clones, more than 80% occurring once. This clonotype was obtained from a man aged 35 to 55 in good health. Sequenced input: CD8+ T cells sorted from blood. The chain combines TRBV4-3 with TRBJ1-4; possible D gene TRBD1, 6 bases. The CDR3 is CASSQGTATNEKLFF. In nucleotides, the CDR3 is TGCGCCAGCAGCCAAGGGACAGCGACTAATGAAAAACTGTTTTTT.